In its sample, the clone carrying this T cell receptor beta chain was seen once. This specimen belongs to a study of blood T cell repertoires in COVID-19. Researchers sorted participants into cohorts using their self-reported clinical history. Recovered Cohort 3 donors showed two negative PCRs, clearance, or symptom resolution. Authors' analysis steps: Counts of nucleated cells, estimated from reference gene primer amplification, were obtained. The data were produced by immunoSEQ multiplex PCR, yet TCRdb's version contains in-frame clones alone and is incomplete. V, J and clone size reflect that table, while D and trimming were determined from the DNA. The table records 150,000 to 200,000 clones, 88% of them present only once. Trimming stripped 6 bases from V and 2 bases from J, with 16 bases between. Germline lookup yields CDR1 MNHEY and CDR2 SMNVEV (reference sequence). The CDR3 extends over 15 amino acids.

This sequence joins TRBV27 and TRBJ1-2, with D maybe TRBD1 (6 bases). This clonotype originated in a woman between 18 and 30 years old who had recovered from COVID-19. The sequenced material came from PBMCs or T cells enriched from blood (not recorded which). This chain's CDR3 is CASRSAGARNYGYTF. DNA of the CDR3: TGTGCCAGCAGATCGGCAGGGGCGCGCAACTATGGCTACACCTTC.